This entry describes one T cell receptor (beta chain). Its target is unknown. Germline is not matched at one junction end, which may reflect a read error. The library came from three nested PCR rounds adapted from ARM-PCR protocols. Via MiXCR, TCRdb re-called the multiplex PCR reads, giving one row per CDR3 protein. The profile shows tens of thousands of distinct CDR3 sequences, less than 75% of them singletons. This sample is part of a study of tumor and adjacent non-tumor tissue in lung cancer. This sample's RNA came from whole unsorted tissue. Overall study findings and caveats: Normal lung showed higher cumulative top 100 clone frequency than tumor.

Germline assignment: CDR1 MNHEY and CDR2 SVGAGI. CDR3 length: 18 residues. This clonotype originated in a man in his 60s with non-small cell lung cancer. This chain uses TRBV6-5 with TRBJ2-1; perhaps TRBD2 as D (5 bases). Sequencing was done on a sample of lung tumor tissue. CDR3 region: CASSNTFGGLVLRDEQFF. CDR3 nucleotide sequence: TGTGCCAGCAGCAACACTTTTGGCGGGTTAGTTCTCCGCGATGAGCAATTCTTC.